A selection of T cell receptor beta chains follows, all from one sample in a study of beta chain features in type 1 diabetes. Method: immunoSEQ multiplex PCR; TCRdb's copy keeps in-frame clones and lacks some. The data show 350,000 to 400,000 clones, roughly 12% seen once. The source material was naive CD4+ T cells from blood. Every receptor here comes from a woman aged 18-30 years with type 1 diabetes. CDR3s include the opening cysteine and the closing phenylalanine or tryptophan. The D gene is left open where the match is weak. Not every row has a clone size; where given, it reads once, few, many or a size class.

TRBV11-2,TRBD2,NA,CASRSSGGSTDTQYF
TRBV2,NA,NA,CASSEEGAGEQFF
TRBV29-1,NA,few,CSVDRLMNTEAFF
TRBV7-2,NA,few,CASSQAPPRETQYF
TRBV7-9,TRBD2,NA,CASSLGGAGGLSDEQFF
TRBV19,NA,few,CASSTLQDTYEQYF
TRBV23-1,NA,NA,CASNPDHRSSYEQYF
TRBV13,TRBD2,NA,CASSYRGLVAQETQYF
TRBV10-3,NA,few,CATETVGEQYF
TRBV6-5,TRBD1,few,CASRFQGEPSPLHF
TRBV5-1,NA,few,CASSPGVTTDTQYF
TRBV11-3,TRBD2,NA,CASSLAGGYTGELFF
TRBV19,NA,NA,CASSAAWGVRTEAFF
TRBV29-1,NA,NA,CSVRGGETFQETQYF
TRBV5-1,NA,few,CASSYFPREETQYF
TRBV4-3,NA,NA,CASSQDLGRYEQYF
TRBV29-1,TRBD1,few,CSVEDRAQGSGYTF
TRBV19,NA,few,CASSPGGTYAQPQHF
TRBV28,NA,few,CAWGVDGYTF
TRBV5-6,TRBD1,few,CASSFRDRGYGYTF